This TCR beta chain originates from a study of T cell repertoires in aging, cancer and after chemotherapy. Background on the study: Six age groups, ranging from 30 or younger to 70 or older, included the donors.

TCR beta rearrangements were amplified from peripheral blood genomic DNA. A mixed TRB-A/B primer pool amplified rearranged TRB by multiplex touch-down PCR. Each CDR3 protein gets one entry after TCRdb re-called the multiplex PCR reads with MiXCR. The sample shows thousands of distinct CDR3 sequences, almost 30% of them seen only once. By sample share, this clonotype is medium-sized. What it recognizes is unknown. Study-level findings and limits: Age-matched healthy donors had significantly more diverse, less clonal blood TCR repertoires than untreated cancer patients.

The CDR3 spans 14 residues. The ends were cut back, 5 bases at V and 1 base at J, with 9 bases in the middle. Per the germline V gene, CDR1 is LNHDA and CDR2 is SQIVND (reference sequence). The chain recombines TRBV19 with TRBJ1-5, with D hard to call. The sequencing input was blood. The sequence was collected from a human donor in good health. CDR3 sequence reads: CASSLGWSNQPQHF. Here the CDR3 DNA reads TGTGCCAGTAGTTTAGGGTGGAGCAATCAGCCCCAGCATTTT.